This paragraph covers one TCR beta chain sequence. The sample comes from a study of T cell changes during pregnancy in multiple sclerosis. The assay was immunoSEQ multiplex PCR, and TCRdb's table has in-frame clones only and misses some. The sample yields tens of thousands of clones, approximately 91% seen once. V shed 6 bases and J 0 bases; nucleotides not matched to a gene: 9. Germline-derived CDR1 and CDR2 are SGHTA and FQGTGA. The CDR3 is 18 residues long. This rearrangement joins TRBV7-3 to TRBJ2-1; 12 bases line up with TRBD2. The clonotype originates from a female donor with multiple sclerosis, enrolled in a pregnancy study. The sequences come from peripheral blood, collected in the first trimester of pregnancy. CDR3 protein: CASRSTSGRPRSYNEQFF. CDR3 sequence (DNA): TGTGCCAGCAGGTCTACTAGCGGGAGGCCTCGCTCCTACAATGAGCAGTTCTTC.